These T cell receptor beta chains were read from a single sample in a study of CD8 T cell repertoires and HIV-1 epitope variants. Profiling relied on immunoSEQ multiplex PCR, and the TCRdb table lists in-frame clones only, not all of them. The sample lists about 4,900 clones; 50% to 80% were seen once. Their cognate antigens are unknown. The sequenced sample consisted of cultured CD8+ T cells derived from PBMCs. These receptors were obtained from a male donor with HIV. CDR3s include the opening cysteine and the closing phenylalanine or tryptophan. D genes are given only for firm matches. Size is stated for part of the rows, as once, few or many counts, or as a class when the clone is expanded.

v_gene	j_gene	d_gene	abundance	CDR3aa	CDR3nt
TRBV6-6	TRBJ2-7	-	-	CASSYNGIYEQYF	TGTGCCAGCAGTTACAACGGCATCTACGAGCAGTACTTC
TRBV4-1	TRBJ2-6	TRBD2	-	CASSHASGLNSGANVLTF	TGCGCCAGCAGCCATGCTAGCGGGCTCAACTCTGGGGCCAACGTCCTGACTTTC
TRBV27	TRBJ2-3	TRBD1	-	CASSPDRTDTQYF	TGTGCCAGCAGTCCGGACAGGACAGATACGCAGTATTTT
TRBV5-8	TRBJ2-4	-	-	CASSLGQLGKNIQYF	TGTGCCAGCAGCTTGGGGCAGCTGGGCAAAAACATTCAGTACTTC
TRBV4-3	TRBJ2-2	-	-	CASSQDGNTGELFF	TGCGCCAGCAGCCAAGATGGGAACACCGGGGAGCTGTTTTTT
TRBV28	TRBJ2-1	-	-	CASSPPLIFDYNEQFF	TGTGCCAGCAGTCCCCCTTTGATCTTTGACTACAATGAGCAGTTCTTC
TRBV18	TRBJ2-5	-	-	CASSPQGGETQYF	TGTGCCAGCTCACCTCAAGGTGGGGAGACCCAGTACTTC
TRBV7-6	TRBJ1-2	TRBD1	-	CASSLAAGTGYGYTF	TGTGCCAGCAGCTTAGCGGCCGGGACAGGCTATGGCTACACCTTC
TRBV6-5	TRBJ1-2	-	-	CASSLHDRDGYTF	TGTGCCAGCAGTTTACACGATCGGGATGGCTACACCTTC
TRBV4-1	TRBJ2-1	TRBD2	-	CASSQAPSGGAQNEQFF	TGCGCCAGCAGCCAGGCCCCTAGCGGGGGGGCACAGAATGAGCAGTTCTTC
TRBV28	TRBJ2-1	-	-	CASSFSQGNEQFF	TGTGCCAGCAGTTTTTCACAAGGCAATGAGCAGTTCTTC
TRBV27	TRBJ2-1	-	-	CASSLMGSYNEQFF	TGTGCCAGCAGTTTAATGGGTTCCTACAATGAGCAGTTCTTC
TRBV5-1	TRBJ2-5	-	-	CASSFGSQETQYF	TGCGCCAGCAGCTTCGGATCCCAAGAGACCCAGTACTTC
TRBV27	TRBJ1-6	TRBD1	-	CASRPGGNPPLHF	TGTGCCAGCAGGCCAGGGGGGAATCCACCCCTCCACTTT
TRBV27	TRBJ2-7	TRBD2	few	CASSYSGSFSYEQYF	TGTGCCAGCAGTTATAGCGGGAGCTTTAGTTACGAGCAGTACTTC
TRBV5-6	TRBJ2-7	TRBD1	few	CASSSGTGSSYEQYF	TGTGCCAGCAGCTCCGGGACAGGGAGCTCCTACGAGCAGTACTTC
TRBV28	TRBJ2-3	TRBD1	-	CASNPDRDNTDTQYF	TGTGCCAGCAACCCGGACAGGGACAACACAGATACGCAGTATTTT
TRBV30	TRBJ2-7	TRBD1	-	CAWDAGTGVHEQYF	TGTGCCTGGGATGCCGGGACAGGGGTCCACGAGCAGTACTTC
TRBV5-1	TRBJ2-1	TRBD2	-	CASSLSLTGGGLAGHNEQFF	TGCGCCAGCAGCTTGTCTCTGACAGGGGGAGGACTAGCGGGGCACAATGAGCAGTTCTTC
TRBV19	TRBJ1-4	TRBD1	-	CASRTGANEKLFF	TGTGCCAGCCGAACAGGGGCTAATGAAAAACTGTTTTTT
TRBV4-1	TRBJ1-1	-	-	CASSPGRVSTEAFF	TGCGCCAGCAGCCCCGGACGGGTGAGCACTGAAGCTTTCTTT
TRBV7-2	TRBJ2-1	-	once	CASRPSVGYNEQFF	TGTGCCAGCAGACCCTCGGTAGGCTACAATGAGCAGTTCTTC
TRBV21-1	TRBJ1-2	-	once	CASSKKNHPQRANYGYTF	TGTGCCAGCAGCAAAAAAAACCACCCTCAGAGAGCTAACTATGGCTACACCTTC
TRBV5-1	TRBJ2-3	-	once	CASSLVGEADTQYF	TGCGCCAGCAGCTTGGTAGGGGAGGCAGATACGCAGTATTTT
TRBV5-4	TRBJ1-1	TRBD1	-	CASSFQGGIPEAFF	TGTGCCAGCAGCTTCCAGGGGGGGATTCCTGAAGCTTTCTTT
TRBV7-9	TRBJ2-1	-	-	CASSPYQNNEQFF	TGTGCCAGCAGTCCCTATCAGAACAATGAGCAGTTCTTC
TRBV4-3	TRBJ1-2	TRBD1	-	CASSQPDRGDYGYTF	TGCGCCAGCAGCCAGCCTGACAGGGGGGACTATGGCTACACCTTC
TRBV2	TRBJ1-5	-	-	CASSDLPGQGSNQPQHF	TGTGCCAGCAGTGATCTCCCGGGGCAGGGCAGCAATCAGCCCCAGCATTTT
TRBV11-2	TRBJ2-7	TRBD2	few	CASSFVSGGFAYEQYF	TGTGCCAGCAGCTTTGTCAGCGGGGGCTTCGCCTACGAGCAGTACTTC
TRBV13	TRBJ1-1	TRBD1	few	CASSYGTGGGTEAFF	TGTGCCAGCAGCTACGGGACAGGGGGCGGCACTGAAGCTTTCTTT
TRBV5-1	TRBJ2-5	TRBD2	-	CASSWSGGEETQYF	TGCGCCAGCAGCTGGTCGGGGGGAGAAGAGACCCAGTACTTC
TRBV20-1	TRBJ1-2	-	-	CSARDNGYTF	TGCAGTGCTAGAGACAATGGCTACACCTTC
TRBV19	TRBJ1-1	TRBD1	-	CASSIEDRGTEAFF	TGTGCCAGTAGTATAGAGGACAGGGGCACTGAAGCTTTCTTT
TRBV19	TRBJ2-1	-	-	CASREVPSYNEQFF	TGTGCCAGTAGGGAGGTTCCCTCCTACAATGAGCAGTTCTTC
TRBV6-6	TRBJ2-1	-	-	CASSQGYNEQFF	TGTGCCAGCAGTCAGGGCTACAATGAGCAGTTCTTC
TRBV6-5	TRBJ1-1	-	-	CASSYAESNTEAFF	TGTGCCAGCAGTTACGCAGAATCGAACACTGAAGCTTTCTTT
TRBV10-3	TRBJ1-6	TRBD1	few	CAISDRAEGQGNSPLHF	TGTGCCATCAGTGACCGGGCAGAAGGACAGGGGAATTCACCCCTCCACTTT
TRBV6-1	TRBJ2-7	-	-	CASRVDGSSYEQYF	TGTGCCAGCAGGGTGGACGGGAGCTCCTACGAGCAGTACTTC
TRBV2	TRBJ1-1	-	-	CASTVRQEREAFF	TGTGCCAGCACGGTTAGACAGGAGCGTGAAGCTTTCTTT
TRBV20-1	TRBJ1-2	-	few	CSAEGGGYTF	TGCAGTGCCGAAGGGGGTGGCTACACCTTC
TRBV5-4	TRBJ2-7	-	few	CASSLDLIEQYF	TGTGCCAGCAGCCTTGACTTGATCGAGCAGTACTTC
TRBV5-4	TRBJ2-7	TRBD2	-	CASSSDVTSGRTSYEQYF	TGTGCCAGCAGCTCGGACGTGACTAGCGGGAGGACATCCTACGAGCAGTACTTC